The clone carrying this T cell receptor (beta chain) was seen more than once but under ten times. Its antigen is unidentified. The sample is drawn from a study of Ad26.COV2.S vaccination and SARS-CoV-2 variants. Whole-study context: Enrollment placed the donor in the COV1001 Ad26.COV2.S trial arm. Administration of Ad26.COV2.S was intramuscular, either once or twice 56 days apart.

Clones were read by immunoSEQ multiplex PCR, and TCRdb kept only the in-frame ones, dropping some. The repertoire consists of around 450,000 clones, with 89% occurring once and the leading ten covering approximately 2.5%. This CDR3 has 13 residues. Between the trimmed V and J ends, which lost 5 bases and 6 bases, there was a span of 10 bases. CDR1 SGHAT and CDR2 FQNNGV come from the germline V gene. Treatment in this sample: about 20 received Ad26.COV2.S at low or high dose, single or two shots; roughly five received placebo; per-sample allocation not given. Vaccine and placebo recipients were sampled on day 63 after the first injection. General study findings and limits: Vaccine recipients and placebo recipients showed similar non-spike TCR breadth.

This clonotype was obtained from a person aged 18-60 years who received the Ad26.COV2.S COVID-19 vaccine or a placebo. The gene calls are TRBV11-2 and TRBJ1-4; unclear D gene. The input for sequencing was peripheral blood, taken in a trial of Ad26.COV2.S vaccine versus placebo. CDR3 sequence reads: CASSPRVDEKLFF. In DNA, the CDR3 is TGTGCCAGCAGCCCCCGGGTGGATGAAAAACTGTTTTTT.